Below are 21 T cell receptor beta chains sequenced from a single sample in a study of blood T cell repertoires in COVID-19. Clones were read by immunoSEQ multiplex PCR, and TCRdb kept only the in-frame ones, dropping some. This table has about 120,000 clones, about nine tenths appearing once. Sequences were obtained from peripheral blood. The receptors shown here come from a human donor with active COVID-19. The donor label of this sample is uncertain.

This clone showed up just once. The chain carries TRBV7-2 and TRBJ1-1; D is unresolved. This CDR3 spans 14 amino acids. The germline CDR1 and CDR2 sequences are SGHTA and FQGNSA. Trimming shortened V by 5 bases and J by 2 bases, and 12 bases separated the two germline ends. CDR3 nucleotides: TGTGCCAGCAGCCCCTCGCCTACCAACACTGAAGCTTTCTTT. This encodes CASSPSPTNTEAFF. Complete variable domain (other parts from reference TRBV7-2 and TRBJ1-1): GAGVSQSPSNKVTEKGKDVELRCDPISGHTALYWYRQSLGQGLEFLIYFQGNSAPDKSGLPSDRFSAERTGGSVSTLTIQRTQQEDSAVYLCASSPSPTNTEAFFGQGTRLTVV.

V usage is TRBV3-1 (or the pseudogene TRBV3-2) and J usage is TRBJ1-1; 7 nucleotides line up with TRBD1. The CDR3 has 16 amino acids. Germline V gene data show CDR1 as LGHDT and CDR2 as YNNKEL (reference sequence). The V gene end was trimmed by 6 bases and the J gene end by 0 bases; junction bases not matched to a gene: 10. In DNA form, the CDR3 reads TGTGCCAGCAGTCTTGCAGGGGGGCCAATGAACACTGAAGCTTTCTTT. This sequence encodes CASSLAGGPMNTEAFF.

The chain links TRBV29-1 to TRBJ2-7; D may be TRBD1 (6 bases). Germline-derived CDR1 and CDR2 are SQVTM and ANQGSEA. The CDR3 loop spans 15 amino acids. Trimming took 5 bases from V and 1 from J, leaving 18 bases between them. The CDR3 reads CSVRALGQTSYEQYF. The CDR3 nucleotides read TGCAGCGTTCGTGCCCTGGGACAAACTTCCTACGAGCAGTACTTC.

This clone turned up a few times. This chain links TRBV5-5 with TRBJ2-3; TRBD2 matches at 13 bases. The CDR3 loop spans 15 amino acids. The ends lost 1 base at V and 6 bases at J; junction bases unmatched: 2. The germline gives CDR1 SGHKS, CDR2 YYEKEE (reference sequence). As DNA, the CDR3 is TGTGCCAGCAGCTTGCTGACTAGCGGGGGGGATACGCAGTATTTT. This sequence encodes CASSLLTSGGDTQYF. Supplemented by reference TRBV5-5 and TRBJ2-3, the full variable domain reads DAGVTQSPTHLIKTRGQQVTLRCSPISGHKSVSWYQQVLGQGPQFIFQYYEKEERGRGNFPDRFSARQFPNYSSELNVNALLLGDSALYLCASSLLTSGGDTQYFGPGTRLTVL.

The rearrangement joins TRBV5-1 to TRBJ2-3; 9 nucleotides align to TRBD2. The CDR3 loop spans 14 amino acids. V trimming: 7 bases; J trimming: 4 bases; junction bases outside the gene matches: 7. Per germline, CDR1 SGHRS and CDR2 YFSETQ. CDR3 coding DNA: TGCGCCAGCTCGTTTAGCGGGGGCGCAGATACGCAGTATTTT. It yields the protein CASSFSGGADTQYF.

The chain employs TRBV7-2 and TRBJ2-3; D unclear. The CDR3 sequence is 13 residues long. V lost 6 bases to trimming and J lost 0 bases, with 7 bases between them. From germline, CDR1 is SGHTA and CDR2 FQGNSA. The CDR3 spells CASRPRSTDTQYF. The CDR3 DNA is TGTGCCAGCAGACCCCGGAGCACAGATACGCAGTATTTT.

The rearrangement links TRBV7-2 to TRBJ2-5; D is possibly TRBD2 (7 bases). V lost 5 bases and J lost 5, with 15 bases in between. CDR3 size: 14 residues. Germline values: CDR1 SGHTA, CDR2 FQGNSA. The CDR3 region has the DNA TGTGCCAGCAGCAGGAGGGGGGGCCGGGAGACCCAGTACTTC. It codes for CASSRRGGRETQYF.

The chain recombines TRBV5-4 with TRBJ1-2; maybe TRBD1 (5 bases). The germline V and J ends were trimmed by 0 bases and 3 bases, with 6 bases remaining between them. The germline V gene has CDR1 SGHNT and CDR2 YYREEE (reference sequence). The CDR3 consists of 13 residues. CDR3 nucleotides: TGTGCCAGCAGCTTGGTAGGGGACTATGGCTACACCTTC. Amino acids: CASSLVGDYGYTF.

This clone was seen a few times. The J gene is TRBJ1-3, the V gene TRBV4-1; 11 bases match TRBD1. Germline loops: CDR1 MGHRA, CDR2 YSYEKL. After removal of 2 bases from V and 0 bases from J, the junction contained 9 bases not matched to a gene. This CDR3 is 19 amino acids long. CDR3 DNA sequence: TGCGCCAGCAGCCAACATCCGGGACAGGGGGAGGGCTCTGGAAACACCATATATTTT. This translates into CASSQHPGQGEGSGNTIYF.

V is TRBV7-7 and J is TRBJ2-3; TRBD1 is a possible D gene (6 bases). The CDR3 extends over 15 amino acids. From germline, CDR1 is SSHAT and CDR2 FNYEAQ (reference sequence). Trimming removed 1 base from V and 0 bases from J, with 8 bases in between. The CDR3 is CASSLDGQSTDTQYF. The CDR3 DNA sequence: TGTGCCAGCAGCTTAGACGGACAGAGCACAGATACGCAGTATTTT.

This chain connects TRBV6-1 to TRBJ2-7; D gene unclear. The CDR3 has 12 residues. Germline V gene data show CDR1 as MNHNS and CDR2 as SASEGT. V dropped 2 bases and J dropped 3 bases, with 5 bases sitting between them. CDR3 residues: CASSESIYEQYF. The CDR3 nucleotides are TGTGCCAGCAGTGAATCCATCTACGAGCAGTACTTC.

The DNA of the CDR3 is TGTGCTAGTGGTCCGGGGTTCTCCTACGAGCAGTACTTC. It codes for CASGPGFSYEQYF. This chain uses TRBV12-5 with TRBJ2-7; a weak D match, TRBD2 (5 bases). Trimming pared 5 bases from V and 0 bases from J, leaving 8 bases between. The germline V gene has CDR1 LGHNT and CDR2 FRNRAP. The CDR3 loop spans 13 amino acids.

The V and J genes are TRBV25-1 and TRBJ2-1; 9 nucleotides match TRBD2. The trim removed 2 bases at V and 8 bases at J, leaving 13 bases unmatched. There are 17 residues in the CDR3. CDR1 and CDR2 (germline): MGHDK, SYGVNS. In DNA, the CDR3 is TGTGCCAGCAGTGAAGACGGGCGGGGGGGCCTTTCCGATGAGCAGTTCTTC. Protein sequence: CASSEDGRGGLSDEQFF.

V gene TRBV6-2 or TRBV6-3 combines with J gene TRBJ1-1; possibly TRBD1 for D (6 bases). The CDR3 consists of 13 residues. The V gene's germline CDR1 is MNHEY and CDR2 SVGEGT. Trimming cost V 2 bases and J 6 bases, with 10 bases left between them. CDR3 sequence: CASSYGGVAEAFF. The CDR3 DNA is TGTGCCAGCAGTTACGGGGGCGTGGCTGAAGCTTTCTTT.

Comment on this clone: The junction shows a germline mismatch at one end, possibly a read error. The V call is TRBV3-1 (or the pseudogene TRBV3-2), the J call TRBJ2-4; tentatively, D is TRBD2 (7 bases). The CDR3 is 13 amino acids. Germline values: CDR1 LGHDT, CDR2 YNNKEL (reference sequence). The CDR3 bases are TGTGCCAGCAGCCAAAGGGGGGGGACCCAGAAGGGGTTC. It is translated as CASSQRGGTQKGF.

The rearrangement links TRBV11-2 to TRBJ2-2; D unclear. V lost 4 bases to trimming and J lost 4 bases, with 4 bases between them. There are 12 residues in the CDR3. Germline loops: CDR1 SGHAT, CDR2 FQNNGV. CDR3 in DNA: TGTGCCAGCAGCTCTTTCACCGGGGAGCTGTTTTTT. The encoded protein is CASSSFTGELFF.

This clone has only a few counts. The V gene is TRBV28, the J gene TRBJ1-5; D may be TRBD1 (5 bases). There are 15 residues in the CDR3. The V gene's germline CDR1 is MDHEN and CDR2 SYDVKM. V gave up 6 bases and J gave up 2 bases, with 14 bases separating them. CDR3 region: CASRSPGLRNQPQHF. DNA for the CDR3: TGTGCCAGCAGGTCCCCGGGACTACGCAATCAGCCCCAGCATTTT. The complete variable domain, with remaining parts taken from reference TRBV28 and TRBJ1-5, reads DVKVTQSSRYLVKRTGEKVFLECVQDMDHENMFWYRQDPGLGLRLIYFSYDVKMKEKGDIPEGYSVSREKKERFSLILESASTNQTSMYLCASRSPGLRNQPQHFGDGTRLSIL.

V is TRBV7-9 and J is TRBJ2-3; 7 positions match TRBD2. Per germline, CDR1 SEHNR and CDR2 FQNEAQ (reference sequence). V trimming: 1 base; J trimming: 2 bases; junction bases outside the gene matches: 6. There are 16 residues in the CDR3. Here the CDR3 reads CASSLVIRGDTDTQYF. The CDR3 DNA sequence: TGTGCCAGCAGCTTAGTTATTCGGGGGGACACAGATACGCAGTATTTT.

The chain links TRBV2 to TRBJ2-7; D is perhaps TRBD1 (6 bases). The CDR3 totals 16 residues. Trimming left V 2 bases short and J 0 bases short, with 14 bases between. Germline CDR1 is SNHLY and CDR2 is FYNNEI. The CDR3: CASSERTATLSYEQYF. The CDR3 bases are TGTGCCAGCAGTGAAAGGACAGCTACCCTCTCCTACGAGCAGTACTTC.

The chain recombines TRBV27 with TRBJ2-7; 10 bases agree with TRBD1. The V gene end was trimmed by 3 bases and the J gene end by 4 bases; junction bases not matched to a gene: 12. The CDR3 is 17 amino acids. Germline V gene lookup returns CDR1 MNHEY and CDR2 SMNVEV (reference sequence). The CDR3 protein is CASSFPSPGQGHYEQYF. DNA for the CDR3: TGTGCCAGCAGTTTTCCCTCTCCGGGACAGGGGCATTACGAGCAGTACTTC.

The chain joins TRBV7-6 to TRBJ1-1; D is possibly TRBD1 (5 bases). Trimming took 3 bases from V and 8 from J, leaving 10 bases between them. Germline V gene lookup returns CDR1 SGHVS and CDR2 FNYEAQ. This CDR3 spans 12 amino acids. CDR3 sequence: CASSFSGGEAFF. The CDR3 DNA sequence: TGTGCCAGCAGCTTTTCGGGGGGGGAAGCTTTCTTT.